The 16 T cell receptor beta chains reported below all come from one sample, sequenced in a study of T cells in women clearing cervical HPV infection. Generated by immunoSEQ multiplex PCR, the TCRdb table keeps only in-frame clones and is missing some. The table for this sample gives about 27,000 clones. Sequencing used blood buffy coat. The receptor source for this set is a woman between 18 and 70 years old with a cervical HPV16 infection that either progressed to CIN3+ or cleared (not recorded which).

To note about this clone: Sequencing ends 3 residues short of the CDR3 end; the germline J gene provides the rest. The rearrangement uses TRBV20-1 and TRBJ2-3; 8 bases align to TRBD2. Germline V gives CDR1 DFQATT, CDR2 SNEGSKA (reference sequence). The CDR3 consists of 15 residues. This CDR3 is CSARDVAGGQETQYF. The covered CDR3 bases are TGCAGTGCTAGAGATGTGGCGGGAGGCCAAGAGACG.

As to this clone: One end of the junction fails to match germline, which may point to a read error. The read comes to an end 3 residues before the CDR3 does, leaving the germline J gene to fill in the end. The gene calls are TRBV7-9 and TRBJ1-2; TRBD1 is a possible D gene (5 bases). The CDR3 has 13 residues. Germline values: CDR1 SEHNR, CDR2 FQNEAQ (reference sequence). The part of the CDR3 DNA that was read is TGTTCCAGCAGCTTAGAGGGGTGGACGGGA. This encodes CSSSLEGWTG. The CDR3 as a whole reads CSSSLEGWTGYTF.

For this clone: The read is 3 residues too short to cover the CDR3 end, so that end is filled in from the germline J gene. The chain combines TRBV7-9 with TRBJ1-1; D ambiguous. V lost 7 bases, J lost 6 bases, and 18 bases lay in between. CDR1 is SEHNR and CDR2 is FQNEAQ in the germline V gene (reference sequence). This CDR3 region has 14 residues. Here the CDR3 reads CASITQSSGSEAFF. The CDR3 bases that were read are TGTGCCAGCATCACTCAATCGTCGGGGTCTGAA.

With regard to this clone: The read falls 3 residues short of the CDR3 end, and the missing part is taken from the germline J gene. This chain links TRBV2 with TRBJ2-3, with 8 bases that match TRBD2. The CDR3 loop spans 15 amino acids. Germline-derived CDR1 and CDR2 are SNHLY and FYNNEI. With 9 bases clipped from V and 0 bases from J, the junction kept 8 bases outside the gene matches. The part of the CDR3 DNA that was read is TGTGCCAGTACAAGGAGGACTAGCAGCACAGATACG. Encoded protein: CASTRRTSSTDT. The full CDR3 is CASTRRTSSTDTQYF.

To note about this clone: The read stops 3 residues short of the end of the CDR3; the missing end is completed from the germline J gene. The V call is TRBV5-6, the J call TRBJ2-1; 10 nucleotides match TRBD2. Germline V gene sequence: CDR1 SGHDT, CDR2 YYEEEE. V shed 2 bases and J 8 bases; nucleotides not matched to a gene: 7. CDR3 length: 15 amino acids. Partial CDR3 DNA: TGTGCCAGCAGCTTAAGGTCTAGCGGGAGCGATGAG. This sequence encodes CASSLRSSGSDE. The CDR3 in full is CASSLRSSGSDEQFF. Full variable domain (outside the CDR3, taken from reference TRBV5-6 and TRBJ2-1): DAGVTQSPTHLIKTRGQQVTLRCSPKSGHDTVSWYQQALGQGPQFIFQYYEEEERQRGNFPDRFSGHQFPNYSSELNVNALLLGDSALYLCASSLRSSGSDEQFFGPGTRLTVL.

Points on this clone: Read coverage stops 3 residues before the CDR3 terminus; the germline J gene supplies the remainder. The chain is built from TRBV18 and TRBJ1-4, with 7 bases lining up with TRBD1. With 3 bases clipped from V and 4 bases from J, the junction kept 5 bases outside the gene matches. CDR1 is KGHSH and CDR2 is LQKENI in the germline V gene. This CDR3 comprises 15 residues. CDR3: CASSPRQGVNEKLFF. The CDR3 bases that were read are TGTGCCAGCTCACCCAGACAGGGAGTTAATGAAAAA.

On this clone: The observed sequence ends 3 residues before the CDR3 terminus, with the missing tail filled in from the germline J gene. This chain joins TRBV29-1 and TRBJ2-4, with TRBD2 matching over 8 bases. Germline CDR1 SQVTM, CDR2 ANQGSEA. The CDR3 is 13 amino acids. CDR3 DNA (partial): TGCAGCGTTGACGGCGGGAGGAGGGAGACT. It yields the protein CSVDGGRRET. The full CDR3 is CSVDGGRRETQYF.

Concerning this clone itself: The read comes to an end 3 residues before the CDR3 does, leaving the germline J gene to fill in the end. This chain links TRBV7-9 with TRBJ1-4, with no clear D. The germline V gene encodes CDR1 SEHNR and CDR2 FQNEAQ (reference sequence). V dropped 3 bases and J dropped 8 bases, with 7 bases sitting between them. The CDR3 has 12 amino acids. CDR3 sequence reads: CASSFDWEKLFF. CDR3 DNA (partial): TGTGCCAGCAGCTTTGACTGGGAAAAA.

Of note for this clone: The read finishes 3 residues shy of the CDR3 end, and the germline J gene is used to complete it. This chain joins TRBV19 and TRBJ2-2, with D maybe TRBD1 (5 bases). This CDR3 contains 16 residues. Per the germline V gene, CDR1 is LNHDA and CDR2 is SQIVND (reference sequence). CDR3: CASSIYPGKSNEKLFF. The CDR3 DNA, read in part, is TGTGCCAGTAGTATATATCCAGGGAAATCTAATGAAAAG.

Comments on this clone: With the read ending 3 residues before the CDR3 end, the germline J gene is used to fill in that end. The chain carries TRBV29-1 and TRBJ2-1; tentative D call: TRBD2 (5 bases). Trimming removed 0 bases at V and 5 bases at J, with 11 bases between. The CDR3 is made up of 14 amino acids. The germline V gene encodes CDR1 SQVTM and CDR2 ANQGSEA. CDR3 protein: CSVEEPLTNNEQFF. The CDR3 DNA, read in part, is TGCAGCGTTGAAGAGCCCCTGACTAACAATGAG.

With respect to this clone: The read falls 3 residues short of the CDR3 end, and the missing part is taken from the germline J gene. The V gene is TRBV5-1, the J gene TRBJ2-2, with 7 positions matching TRBD1. Per the germline V gene, CDR1 is SGHRS and CDR2 is YFSETQ. V was pared by 0 bases and J by 0 bases, with 2 bases of the junction left unmatched. CDR3 length: 16 amino acids. CDR3 DNA (partial): TGCGCCAGCAGCTTGGCGGGACAGCCGAACACCGGGGAG. Its protein product is CASSLAGQPNTGE. The complete CDR3 sequence is CASSLAGQPNTGELFF.

A remark on this clone: The sequenced fragment ends 3 residues before the CDR3 boundary, so the rest is inferred from the germline J gene. This chain uses TRBV7-6 with TRBJ2-7; maybe TRBD2 (6 bases). CDR3 length: 17 amino acids. The V end was cut by 1 base, the J end by 3 bases, with 19 bases between. The V gene's germline CDR1 is SGHVS and CDR2 FNYEAQ. The DNA read from the CDR3 is TGTGCCAGCAGCTTAGGCCCTACGGTGGGACTTTTCTACGAG. Translation: CASSLGPTVGLFYE. The whole CDR3 sequence is CASSLGPTVGLFYEQYF.

Comment on this clone: The read gets to within 3 residues of the CDR3 end, and the germline J gene fills in the rest. The V and J genes are TRBV5-1 and TRBJ2-5; D is undetermined. The ends were cut back, 2 bases at V and 5 bases at J, with 13 bases in the middle. The V gene's germline CDR1 is SGHRS and CDR2 YFSETQ. The CDR3 length is 14 residues. CDR3 region: CASSFSTSTETQYF. The sequenced part of the CDR3 DNA is TGCGCCAGCAGCTTCTCGACTTCCACGGAGACC.

For this clone: The DNA ends 3 residues before the CDR3 does, and the rest of the CDR3 is filled in from the germline J gene. The chain uses TRBV2 and TRBJ2-2; 11 bases line up with TRBD1. The V gene's germline CDR1 is SNHLY and CDR2 FYNNEI. The J segment lost 4 bases and the V segment lost 3 bases, leaving 7 bases of the junction unmatched. The CDR3 is 17 amino acids. This CDR3 is CASSDPGQGALTGELFF. The CDR3 DNA, read in part, is TGTGCCAGCAGTGATCCAGGACAGGGGGCGCTCACCGGGGAG. Combining the CDR3 with reference TRBV2 and TRBJ2-2 gives the whole variable domain EPEVTQTPSHQVTQMGQEVILRCVPISNHLYFYWYRQILGQKVEFLVSFYNNEISEKSEIFDDQFSVERPDGSNFTLKIRSTKLEDSAMYFCASSDPGQGALTGELFFGEGSRLTVL.

Concerning this clone: The read ends 3 residues before the CDR3 terminus; that terminus is restored from the germline J gene. The gene calls are TRBV18 and TRBJ1-2, with TRBD1 identical over 9 bases. Germline CDR1 KGHSH, CDR2 LQKENI. CDR3 length: 14 amino acids. CDR3 sequence reads: CASSPPGQGYDYTF. CDR3 DNA (partial): TGTGCCAGCTCACCACCGGGACAGGGTTACGAC.

As regards this clone: The observed sequence ends 3 residues before the CDR3 terminus, with the missing tail filled in from the germline J gene. The chain has TRBV7-3 and TRBJ2-4, with no clear D. V dropped 0 bases and J dropped 8 bases, with 11 bases sitting between them. Germline CDR1 reads SGHTA; CDR2 reads FQGTGA. The CDR3 is made up of 14 amino acids. This CDR3 reads CASSLTGLEDIQYF. The CDR3 bases that were read are TGTGCCAGCAGCTTAACAGGGCTTGAGGACATT.